This T cell receptor beta chain was sequenced for a study of blood T cell repertoires in COVID-19. About the research overall: There were acute and convalescent COVID-19 samples, and they came from the United States, Italy and Spain. PBMCs, B-cell-depleted T cells, or T cells were the source of the cDNA or gDNA that made up the material.

The assay was immunoSEQ multiplex PCR, and TCRdb's table has in-frame clones only and misses some. The sample yields more than 60,000 clones, 88% seen once. Source material: peripheral blood. The source is a woman in her forties or fifties with active or convalescent COVID-19.

The CDR3 protein is CASAALAGAHEQYF. The CDR3 region has the DNA TGTGCTAGTGCGGCGCTAGCGGGAGCCCACGAGCAGTACTTC. The chain employs TRBV12-5 and TRBJ2-7; 10 bases fit TRBD2. The CDR3 extends over 14 amino acids. V gave up 7 bases and J gave up 5 bases; unmatched junction bases: 8. Germline CDR1 LGHNT, CDR2 FRNRAP.